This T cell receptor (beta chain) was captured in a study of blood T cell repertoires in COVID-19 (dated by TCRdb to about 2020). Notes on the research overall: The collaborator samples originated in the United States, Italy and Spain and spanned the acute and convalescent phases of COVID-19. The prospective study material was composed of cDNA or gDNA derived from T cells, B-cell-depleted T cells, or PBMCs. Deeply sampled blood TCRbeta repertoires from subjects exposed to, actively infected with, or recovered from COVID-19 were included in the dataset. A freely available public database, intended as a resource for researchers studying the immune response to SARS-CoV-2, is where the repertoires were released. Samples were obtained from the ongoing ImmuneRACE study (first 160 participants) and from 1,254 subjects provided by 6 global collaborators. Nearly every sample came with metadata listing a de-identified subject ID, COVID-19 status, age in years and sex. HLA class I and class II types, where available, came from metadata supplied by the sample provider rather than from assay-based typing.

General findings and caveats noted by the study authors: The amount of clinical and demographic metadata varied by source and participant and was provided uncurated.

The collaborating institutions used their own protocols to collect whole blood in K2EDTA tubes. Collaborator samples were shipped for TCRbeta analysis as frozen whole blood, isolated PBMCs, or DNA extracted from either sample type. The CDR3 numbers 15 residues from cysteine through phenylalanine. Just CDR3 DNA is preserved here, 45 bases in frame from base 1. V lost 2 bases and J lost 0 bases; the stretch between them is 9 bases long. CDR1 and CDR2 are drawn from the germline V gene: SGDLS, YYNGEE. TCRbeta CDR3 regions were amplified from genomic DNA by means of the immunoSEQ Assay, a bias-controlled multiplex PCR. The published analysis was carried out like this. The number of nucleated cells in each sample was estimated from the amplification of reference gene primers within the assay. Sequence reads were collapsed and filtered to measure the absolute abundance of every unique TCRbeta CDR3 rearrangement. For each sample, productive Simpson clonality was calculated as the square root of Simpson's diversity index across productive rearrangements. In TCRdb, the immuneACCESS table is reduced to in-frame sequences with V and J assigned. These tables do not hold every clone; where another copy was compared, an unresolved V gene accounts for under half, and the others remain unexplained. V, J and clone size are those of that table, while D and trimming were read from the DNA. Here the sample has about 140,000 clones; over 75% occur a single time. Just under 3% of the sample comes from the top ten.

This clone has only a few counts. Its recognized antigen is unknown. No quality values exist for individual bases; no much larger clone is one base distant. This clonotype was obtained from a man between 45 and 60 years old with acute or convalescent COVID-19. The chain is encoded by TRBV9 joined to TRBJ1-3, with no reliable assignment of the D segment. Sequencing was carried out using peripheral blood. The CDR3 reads CASSVGSSSGNTIYF. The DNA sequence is TGTGCCAGCAGCGTGGGCAGCTCCTCTGGAAACACCATATATTTT.